The 9 T cell receptor beta chains below all came from one sample that was sequenced in a study of cytomegalovirus exposure and HLA in healthy donors. In the PCR, 60 Vbeta and 13 Jbeta primers were used. Profiling relied on immunoSEQ multiplex PCR, and the TCRdb table lists in-frame clones only, not all of them. The sample yields under 100,000 clones, around two thirds seen once. Sequenced: PBMCs. All receptors derive from a woman younger than 45 in good health and CMV-seropositive.

This chain uses TRBV5-5 with TRBJ1-1; the D gene is possibly TRBD1 (5 bases). The CDR3 sequence is 15 residues long. V was clipped by 0 bases and J by 4 bases, with 13 bases between them. Germline values: CDR1 SGHKS, CDR2 YYEKEE (reference sequence). The CDR3 region is CASSLAPGLPTEAFF. Written as DNA, the CDR3 is TGTGCCAGCAGCTTGGCCCCAGGGTTGCCCACTGAAGCTTTCTTT.

V gene TRBV10-2 combines with J gene TRBJ1-2; TRBD1 matches 8 bases. Per the germline V gene, CDR1 is WSHSY and CDR2 is SAAADI. The ends lost 5 bases at V and 5 bases at J; junction bases unmatched: 7. CDR3 length: 14 amino acids. The CDR3 protein is CASSFWTGFYGYTF. The DNA for the CDR3 is TGCGCCAGCAGTTTCTGGACAGGGTTTTATGGCTACACCTTC.

This clone was observed a few times. The V gene is TRBV21-1, the J gene TRBJ1-6. TRBV21-1 is given as a pseudogene. The CDR3 has 16 amino acids. This CDR3 is CASSKTGSSYNSPLHF. CDR3 in DNA: TGTGCCAGCAGCAAGACGGGTAGCTCCTATAATTCACCCCTCCACTTT.

This clone was picked up a small number of times. The chain has TRBV25-1 and TRBJ2-3; no definite D call. The V gene lost 3 bases and the J gene lost 0 bases, with 4 bases spanning the gap. This CDR3 has 13 amino acids. Germline V gene data show CDR1 as MGHDK and CDR2 as SYGVNS. The CDR3 reads CASSDPSTDTQYF. The CDR3 DNA is TGTGCCAGCAGTGATCCTAGCACAGATACGCAGTATTTT.

The chain combines TRBV2 with TRBJ1-3; tentative D call: TRBD1 (5 bases). Trimming took 3 bases from V and 0 from J, leaving 18 bases between them. CDR1 is SNHLY, CDR2 FYNNEI, per germline. The CDR3 totals 18 residues. The CDR3 DNA is TGTGCCAGCAGTGATAGTACAGTACAGGCTCTCTCTGGAAACACCATATATTTT. It specifies CASSDSTVQALSGNTIYF.

Worth noting for this clone: At one end, the junction sequence differs from germline, possibly due to a read error. Other DNA sequences in the same sample also yield this CDR3. This chain joins TRBV30 and TRBJ1-1, with D maybe TRBD1 (6 bases). This CDR3 is built from 12 residues. Germline V gene data show CDR1 as GTSNPN and CDR2 as SVGIG (reference sequence). The CDR3 here is CASQGMNTEAFF. In DNA, the CDR3 is TGCGCCTCCCAGGGGATGAACACTGAAGCTTTCTTT.

This clone was recorded only once. The rearrangement links TRBV5-4 to TRBJ1-1; D is possibly TRBD1 (5 bases). V lost 4 bases to trimming and J lost 0 bases, with 10 bases between them. Germline assignment: CDR1 SGHNT and CDR2 YYREEE (reference sequence). The CDR3 spans 14 residues. In DNA, the CDR3 is TGTGCCAGCAGCCGACAGACCATGAACACTGAAGCTTTCTTT. Its protein product is CASSRQTMNTEAFF.

This chain uses TRBV25-1 with TRBJ1-2, with TRBD1 as a possible D gene (6 bases). CDR1 and CDR2 (germline): MGHDK, SYGVNS. The CDR3 covers 14 residues. V was cut by 7 bases and J by 6 bases, with 18 bases left in between. The CDR3 DNA reads TGTGCCAGCATGCAGGTCGGGGACATCCATGGCTACACCTTC. It translates to CASMQVGDIHGYTF.

The gene calls are TRBV9 and TRBJ1-1, with TRBD1 matching 9 bases. The V segment lost 2 bases and the J segment 7 bases; nucleotides outside the gene matches: 3. Per germline, CDR1 SGDLS and CDR2 YYNGEE. The length of the CDR3 is 13 residues. CDR3 nucleotides: TGTGCCAGCAGCGTGACAGGGGGTGGTGAAGCTTTCTTT. It yields the protein CASSVTGGGEAFF.